Below, one T cell receptor (beta chain) is given with its context. It has no known antigen specificity. No much larger clonotype is one base removed from it; base qualities were not supplied. Looking up the germline V gene yields CDR1 MNHNS and CDR2 SASEGT. The CDR3 measures 16 amino acids from cysteine to phenylalanine. Kept here is only the CDR3 DNA, which spans 48 bases and is read in frame from base 1. V is pared back by 3 bases and J by 5 bases, with 17 bases lying between the germline termini. The data stem from a study of blood T cell repertoires in COVID-19 (dated by TCRdb to the early 2020s). With regard to the full study: Collaborator samples came from the United States, Italy and Spain and covered acute and convalescent phases of COVID-19. The material from the prospective study consisted of cDNA or gDNA derived from T cells, B-cell-depleted T cells, or PBMCs. Deeply sampled blood TCRbeta repertoires from subjects exposed to, actively infected with, or recovered from COVID-19 were included in the dataset. The repertoires were released in a freely available public database intended as a resource for research on the immune response to SARS-CoV-2. Samples were obtained from the ongoing ImmuneRACE study (first 160 participants) and from 1,254 subjects provided by 6 global collaborators. A de-identified subject ID, COVID-19 status, age in years and sex were almost always included in the sample metadata. HLA class I and class II types, where available, came from metadata supplied by the sample provider rather than from assay-based typing. Overall study results and their limits: The quantity of clinical and demographic metadata differed by source and by participant and was supplied without curation.

The immunoSEQ Assay, a bias-controlled multiplex PCR, was used to amplify TCRbeta CDR3 regions from genomic DNA. Turning to the authors' computational methods: The number of nucleated cells in each sample was estimated from the amplification of reference gene primers within the assay. To quantify the absolute abundance of each unique TCRbeta CDR3 rearrangement, sequence reads were collapsed and filtered. For each sample, productive Simpson clonality was calculated as the square root of Simpson's diversity index over productive rearrangements. TCRdb limited this immuneACCESS table to in-frame rearrangements with V and J called. A share of clones is missing; checked studies link under half to unresolved V genes, and the rest is unexplained. That table is the source of V, J and clone size, and D and trimming were worked out from the DNA. In all, the sample holds roughly 120,000 clones, and roughly 84% of those were seen once. The top ten clones comprise around 3.4% of the sample.

Collaborating institutions collected whole blood in K2EDTA tubes following their own protocols. For TCRbeta analysis, collaborators shipped samples in one of three forms: frozen whole blood, isolated PBMCs, or DNA extracted from either of those sample types. Specimen: peripheral blood. The V and J genes are TRBV6-1 and TRBJ1-5; possibly the D gene is TRBD1, per 5 matching bases. This TCR came from a middle-aged man with acute or convalescent COVID-19. The nucleotide sequence reads as follows: TGTGCCAGCAGTGAGGGCGGGGGAAAGAGGCATCAGCCCCAGCATTTT. This sequence encodes CASSEGGGKRHQPQHF.